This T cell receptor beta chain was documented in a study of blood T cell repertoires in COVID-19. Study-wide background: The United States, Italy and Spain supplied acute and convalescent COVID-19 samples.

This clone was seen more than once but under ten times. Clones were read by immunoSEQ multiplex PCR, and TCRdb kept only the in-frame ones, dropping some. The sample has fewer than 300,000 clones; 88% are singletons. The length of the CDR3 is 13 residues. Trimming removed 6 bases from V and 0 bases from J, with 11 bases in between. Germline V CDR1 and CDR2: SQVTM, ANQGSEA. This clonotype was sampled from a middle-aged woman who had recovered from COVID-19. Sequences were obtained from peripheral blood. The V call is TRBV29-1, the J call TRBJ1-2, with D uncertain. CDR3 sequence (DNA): TGCAGCGTCCGAGGGCGAGCTAACTATGGCTACACCTTC. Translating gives CSVRGRANYGYTF.